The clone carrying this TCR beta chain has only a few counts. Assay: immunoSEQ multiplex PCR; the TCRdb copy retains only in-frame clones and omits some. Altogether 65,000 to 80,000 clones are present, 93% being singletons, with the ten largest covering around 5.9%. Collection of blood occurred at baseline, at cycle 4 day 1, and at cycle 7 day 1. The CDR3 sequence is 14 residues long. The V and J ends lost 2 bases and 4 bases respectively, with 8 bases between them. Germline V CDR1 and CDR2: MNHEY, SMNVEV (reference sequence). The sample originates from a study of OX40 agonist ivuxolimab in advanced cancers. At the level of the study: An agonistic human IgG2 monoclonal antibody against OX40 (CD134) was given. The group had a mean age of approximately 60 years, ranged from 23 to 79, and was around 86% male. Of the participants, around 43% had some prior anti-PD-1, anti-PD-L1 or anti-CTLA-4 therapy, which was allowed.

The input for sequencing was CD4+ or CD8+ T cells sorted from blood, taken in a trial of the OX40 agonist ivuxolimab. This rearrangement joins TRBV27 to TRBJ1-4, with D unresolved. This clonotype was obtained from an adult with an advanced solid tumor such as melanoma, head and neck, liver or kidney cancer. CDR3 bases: TGTGCCAGCAGTTTAACGGCCTTTAATGAAAAACTGTTTTTT. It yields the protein CASSLTAFNEKLFF.